This T cell receptor (beta chain) was sequenced for a study of cytomegalovirus exposure and HLA in healthy donors. Study findings and constraints: Reported performance of the classifier showed diagnosis of cytomegalovirus status with high specificity and sensitivity.

Vbeta (60) and Jbeta (13) primers were used in the PCR. Assay used: immunoSEQ multiplex PCR; TCRdb lists only in-frame clones, some missing. Among about 93,000 clones, around 77% were seen once, and the ten largest hold 0.57%. Trimming took 5 bases from V and 5 from J, leaving 13 bases between them. Per germline, CDR1 ENHRY and CDR2 SYGVKD. The length of the CDR3 is 14 residues. Comments on this clone: Its antigen remains unknown.

The sample taken for sequencing was PBMCs. The origin of this receptor is a man under 40 in good health and CMV-seronegative. The V and J genes are TRBV10-3 and TRBJ1-5, with a weak D call TRBD1 (5 bases). The CDR3 reads CAISRDLGDQPQHF. The CDR3 nucleotides read TGTGCCATCAGTAGGGACTTAGGGGATCAGCCCCAGCATTTT.